The 9 T cell receptor beta chains listed next were all sequenced from one sample in a study of breast tumors, draining lymph nodes, adjacent tissues (dated by TCRdb to between 2015 and 2016). The library was obtained by multiplex PCR. The sequencer was an Illumina HiSeq 2000. TCRdb passed the public sequencing reads through fastp at Q25 and MiXCR, retaining productive beta sequences. Each CDR3 protein appears once, grouped with its most common genes and DNA. A total of approximately 210,000 distinct CDR3 sequences appear in this sample, approximately 31% of them only once. In total, the top ten clones hold approximately 1.4% of the sample. The lymph node samples were taken from the axillary draining lymph nodes of breast cancer patients. Sequencing was performed on axillary lymph node tissue. The origin of the receptors is a female donor with breast cancer. Some clones in this sample may be carry-over from other donors' samples.

This chain uses TRBV27 with TRBJ2-6; D is unclear. CDR1 and CDR2 (germline): MNHEY, SMNVEV (reference sequence). The CDR3 length is 15 residues. V gave up 10 bases and J gave up 1 base, with 14 bases separating them. The CDR3: CATMALGSGANVLTF. The CDR3 nucleotides read TGTGCCACCATGGCTTTAGGTTCTGGGGCCAACGTCCTGACTTTC.

This clonotype was detected ten times or more. The chain couples TRBV5-8 to TRBJ1-5, with unresolved D. CDR1 SGHTS and CDR2 YDEGEE come from the germline V gene. With 4 bases removed from V and 0 bases from J, the gap between germline ends came to 17 bases. This CDR3 has 17 residues. The CDR3 DNA is TGTGCCAGCAGCAATACAAAGTCGGCAGTTAGCAATCAGCCCCAGCATTTT. It is translated as CASSNTKSAVSNQPQHF.

In the case of this clonotype: The junction and the germline gene differ at one end; a read error may be behind it. This chain links TRBV20-1 with TRBJ2-6; 10 nucleotides match TRBD1. Germline loops: CDR1 DFQATT, CDR2 SNEGSKA (reference sequence). This CDR3 contains 14 residues. CDR3 nucleotide sequence: TGCAGTGCAGGGGACAGGGGTACTATGAACACTGAAGCTTTC. Translation: CSAGDRGTMNTEAF.

Comment on this clonotype: Germline is not matched at one junction end, which may reflect a read error. The rearrangement links TRBV11-1 to TRBJ2-7; 7 bases are shared with TRBD1. CDR3 length: 16 amino acids. The germline CDR1 and CDR2 sequences are SGHAT and FQDESV (reference sequence). The CDR3, as DNA: TGCGCCAGCAGCGTCTCCCGGGACAGCTCATCCTACGAGCAGTACTTC. The encoded protein is CASSVSRDSSSYEQYF.

The chain links TRBV2 to TRBJ1-2; TRBD1 matches 9 bases. Germline CDR1 SNHLY, CDR2 FYNNEI. The CDR3 spans 17 residues. V lost 5 bases to trimming and J lost 7 bases; unmatched junction nucleotides: 17. For the CDR3, the DNA is TGTGCCAGCAGTAGTGGAGGGAACAGGGGGCTTGCGAGTGGCTACACCTTC. Residues: CASSSGGNRGLASGYTF.

Of note for this clonotype: A much bigger clone sits one base away, suggesting this may be a read error. The chain couples TRBV5-1 to TRBJ2-5; 10 nucleotides align to TRBD1. Germline V gives CDR1 SGHRS, CDR2 YFSETQ. V lost 8 bases to trimming and J lost 4 bases; unmatched junction nucleotides: 8. This CDR3 region has 14 residues. CDR3 DNA sequence: TGCGCCAGTATGGCGACAGGGGGCGGAGAGACCCAGTACTTC. Residues: CASMATGGGETQYF.

In this sample, this clonotype turned up many times. V usage is TRBV2 and J usage is TRBJ1-4, with D hard to call. Looked up from germline, CDR1 is SNHLY and CDR2 is FYNNEI. V was cut by 8 bases and J by 4 bases, with 14 bases left in between. This CDR3 region has 14 residues. The CDR3 nucleotides are TGTGCCAGCCGAGTGGGAGGGAGTAATGAAAAACTGTTTTTT. Translation: CASRVGGSNEKLFF.

The gene calls are TRBV29-1 and TRBJ2-3, with TRBD2 matching over 10 bases. The CDR3 covers 15 residues. Germline CDR1 and CDR2: SQVTM and ANQGSEA. After removal of 6 bases from V and 4 bases from J, the junction contained 10 bases not matched to a gene. This CDR3 reads CSVLKTSGLADTQYF. DNA of the CDR3: TGCAGCGTCCTTAAGACTAGCGGGCTCGCAGATACGCAGTATTTT.

Ten or more counts support this clonotype. This rearrangement joins TRBV7-9 to TRBJ2-3; 7 bases are a match to TRBD1. CDR1 is SEHNR and CDR2 is FQNEAQ in the germline V gene (reference sequence). Losses at the gene ends were 1 base for V and 4 bases for J; bases not matched to a gene: 5. The CDR3 contains 15 residues. The CDR3 spells CASSLGGGEADTQYF. The CDR3 DNA reads TGTGCCAGCAGCTTAGGAGGGGGCGAGGCAGATACGCAGTATTTT. Looking up the rest from reference TRBV7-9 and TRBJ2-3 gives the full variable domain: DTGVSQNPRHKITKRGQNVTFRCDPISEHNRLYWYRQTLGQGPEFLTYFQNEAQLEKSRLLSDRFSAERPKGSFSTLEIQRTEQGDSAMYLCASSLGGGEADTQYFGPGTRLTVL.